The 14 T cell receptor beta chains presented below share a single source sample, sequenced in a study of OX40 agonist ivuxolimab in advanced cancers. Clones were read by immunoSEQ multiplex PCR, and TCRdb kept only the in-frame ones, dropping some. This table holds around 82,000 clones, 88% found once. The specimen was CD4+ or CD8+ T cells sorted from blood, collected in a trial of the OX40 agonist ivuxolimab. The receptor source for this set is an adult with an advanced solid tumor such as melanoma, head and neck, liver or kidney cancer.

This chain joins TRBV6-1 and TRBJ2-7; the match to TRBD1 covers 8 bases. CDR1 and CDR2 from the germline V gene are MNHNS and SASEGT. CDR3 length equals 13 residues. Trimming cost V 4 bases and J 4 bases; bases outside gene matches: 3. CDR3 loop: CASSANRGYEQYF. The DNA for the CDR3 is TGTGCCAGCAGTGCTAACAGGGGGTACGAGCAGTACTTC.

This chain joins TRBV11-2 and TRBJ1-1, with unresolved D. Trimming removed 2 bases at V and 0 bases at J, with 13 bases between. Germline V CDR1 and CDR2: SGHAT, FQNNGV. The CDR3 runs 16 residues. The CDR3 sequence is CASSLQSVTMNTEAFF. CDR3 nucleotides: TGTGCCAGCAGCTTACAGTCGGTGACCATGAACACTGAAGCTTTCTTT.

The chain links TRBV6-5 to TRBJ1-2; TRBD1 might be the D (5 bases). The V gene's germline CDR1 is MNHEY and CDR2 SVGAGI. Trimming removed 5 bases from V and 6 bases from J, with 19 bases in between. CDR3 length equals 15 residues. This CDR3 is CASSPRAGRDDGYTF. CDR3 bases: TGTGCCAGCAGTCCCCGGGCAGGGAGGGACGATGGCTACACCTTC.

J is TRBJ1-1 and V is TRBV29-1; D not resolved. Germline-derived CDR1 and CDR2 are SQVTM and ANQGSEA. CDR3 length equals 12 residues. V lost 8 bases and J lost 0, with 10 bases in between. The CDR3 DNA reads as TGCAGCACCAGCGCCATGAACACTGAAGCTTTCTTT. Translated: CSTSAMNTEAFF. Full variable domain (rest looked up from reference TRBV29-1 and TRBJ1-1): SAVISQKPSRDICQRGTSLTIQCQVDSQVTMMFWYRQQPGQSLTLIATANQGSEATYESGFVIDKFPISRPNLTFSTLTVSNMSPEDSSIYLCSTSAMNTEAFFGQGTRLTVV.

This chain links TRBV2 with TRBJ2-2, with a possible D match to TRBD1 (6 bases). Trimming shortened V by 6 bases and J by 4 bases, and 12 bases separated the two germline ends. Germline CDR1 SNHLY, CDR2 FYNNEI. The CDR3 length is 14 residues. CDR3 region: CASRIVRGTGELFF. The CDR3 nucleotides read TGTGCCAGCAGGATCGTCAGGGGCACCGGGGAGCTGTTTTTT.

This clone showed up just once. This chain links TRBV5-1 with TRBJ2-7; no reliable D call. Trimming stripped 0 bases from V and 6 bases from J, with 13 bases between. The CDR3 is made up of 14 amino acids. Germline CDR1 and CDR2: SGHRS and YFSETQ. CDR3 loop: CASSLVGAVAEQYF. CDR3 sequence (DNA): TGCGCCAGCAGCTTGGTGGGCGCGGTAGCCGAGCAGTACTTC. Based on the CDR3 plus reference TRBV5-1 and TRBJ2-7, the full variable domain is KAGVTQTPRYLIKTRGQQVTLSCSPISGHRSVSWYQQTPGQGLQFLFEYFSETQRNKGNFPGRFSGRQFSNSRSEMNVSTLELGDSALYLCASSLVGAVAEQYFGPGTRLTVT.

The V and J genes are TRBV5-6 and TRBJ2-7; 9 bases are shared with TRBD2. The CDR3 extends over 15 amino acids. Germline lookup yields CDR1 SGHDT and CDR2 YYEEEE. V lost 2 bases to trimming and J lost 0 bases; unmatched junction nucleotides: 3. The CDR3 loop is CASSLGGGASYEQYF. The CDR3 DNA sequence: TGTGCCAGCAGCTTAGGCGGGGGGGCCTCCTACGAGCAGTACTTC.

This chain uses TRBV6-4 with TRBJ2-2, with D perhaps TRBD2 (5 bases). This CDR3 comprises 14 residues. Germline CDR1 MRHNA, CDR2 SNTAGT. Trimming left V 6 bases short and J 5 bases short, with 13 bases between. The DNA of the CDR3 is TGTGCCAGCAGCGCCTCTCCGGGGACCGGGGAGCTGTTTTTT. Amino acids: CASSASPGTGELFF.

A note on this clone: Other DNA sequences from this sample encode an identical CDR3 as well. The V gene is TRBV19, the J gene TRBJ2-7, with D possibly TRBD1 on 5 matching bases. V lost 3 bases to trimming and J lost 0 bases, with 12 bases between them. The CDR3 runs 15 residues. CDR1 LNHDA and CDR2 SQIVND come from the germline V gene (reference sequence). As DNA, the CDR3 is TGTGCCAGTAGTATCGACAGCCAGAGCTCCTACGAGCAGTACTTC. Its translation is CASSIDSQSSYEQYF.

This clone appeared a few times. This sequence joins TRBV7-3 and TRBJ1-1; TRBD1 is a possible D gene (6 bases). CDR1 and CDR2 from the germline V gene are SGHTA and FQGTGA. The CDR3 length is 13 residues. Trimming took off 5 bases at V and 7 bases at J, with 14 bases between the two ends. The CDR3 is CASSPQRGNEAFF. The CDR3 bases are TGTGCCAGCAGCCCCCAAAGGGGGAATGAAGCTTTCTTT.

In its sample, this clone was seen once. This chain connects TRBV18 to TRBJ2-5; a weak D match, TRBD2 (5 bases). Germline V gene lookup returns CDR1 KGHSH and CDR2 LQKENI. The CDR3 loop spans 15 amino acids. The V and J ends lost 2 bases and 1 base respectively, with 11 bases between them. CDR3 residues: CASSPVSGSQETQYF. The CDR3 DNA is TGTGCCAGCTCACCAGTATCGGGGAGCCAAGAGACCCAGTACTTC.

This rearrangement joins TRBV10-3 to TRBJ1-1; 10 bases fit TRBD1. Germline trimming cut 5 bases from V and 6 bases from J; bases unmatched to any gene: 9. This CDR3 comprises 15 residues. Germline CDR1 is ENHRY and CDR2 is SYGVKD. CDR3 bases: TGTGCCATCAGTTCTAAGGGGACAGGGGAAGCTGAAGCTTTCTTT. Its protein is CAISSKGTGEAEAFF.

This clone was detected only once. The chain has TRBV7-9 and TRBJ2-1; a possible D gene is TRBD2 (5 bases). Germline V lookup: CDR1 SEHNR, CDR2 FQNEAQ (reference sequence). This CDR3 spans 14 amino acids. Trimming left V 2 bases short and J 8 bases short, with 13 bases between. CDR3 nucleotide sequence: TGTGCCAGCAGCTTAAGGAGGTTGGGTCATGAGCAGTTCTTC. It yields the protein CASSLRRLGHEQFF.

The rearrangement uses TRBV11-2 and TRBJ2-7; possible D gene TRBD2, 6 bases. Trimming stripped 2 bases from V and 3 bases from J, with 14 bases between. Germline CDR1 and CDR2: SGHAT and FQNNGV. The CDR3 consists of 15 residues. The CDR3 nucleotides are TGTGCCAGCAGCTTAAGTAGCGGACTTGACTACGAGCAGTACTTC. Translation gives CASSLSSGLDYEQYF.